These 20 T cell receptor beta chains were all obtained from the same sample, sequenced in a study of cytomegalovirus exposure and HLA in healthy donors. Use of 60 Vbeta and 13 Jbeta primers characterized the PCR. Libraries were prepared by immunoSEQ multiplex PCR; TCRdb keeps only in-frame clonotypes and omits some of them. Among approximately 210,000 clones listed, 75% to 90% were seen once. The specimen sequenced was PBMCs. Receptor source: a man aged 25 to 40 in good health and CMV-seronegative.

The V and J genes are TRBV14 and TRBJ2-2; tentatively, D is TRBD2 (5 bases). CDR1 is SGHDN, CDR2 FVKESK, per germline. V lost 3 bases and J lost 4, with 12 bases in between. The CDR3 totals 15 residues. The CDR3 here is CASSQGIGVTGELFF. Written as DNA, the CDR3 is TGTGCCAGCAGCCAGGGGATCGGGGTCACCGGGGAGCTGTTTTTT.

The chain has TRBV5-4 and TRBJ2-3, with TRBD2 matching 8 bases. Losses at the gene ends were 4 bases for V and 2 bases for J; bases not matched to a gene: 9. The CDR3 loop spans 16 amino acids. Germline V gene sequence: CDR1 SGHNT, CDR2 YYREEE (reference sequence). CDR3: CASSPSPGLDTDTQYF. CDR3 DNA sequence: TGTGCCAGCAGCCCCTCCCCGGGACTAGACACAGATACGCAGTATTTT.

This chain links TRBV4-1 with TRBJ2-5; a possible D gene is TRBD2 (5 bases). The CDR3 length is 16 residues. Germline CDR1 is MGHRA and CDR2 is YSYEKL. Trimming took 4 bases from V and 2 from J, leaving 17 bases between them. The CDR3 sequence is CASSRLPTSGQETQYF. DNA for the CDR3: TGCGCCAGCAGCCGCCTCCCTACTAGTGGACAAGAGACCCAGTACTTC.

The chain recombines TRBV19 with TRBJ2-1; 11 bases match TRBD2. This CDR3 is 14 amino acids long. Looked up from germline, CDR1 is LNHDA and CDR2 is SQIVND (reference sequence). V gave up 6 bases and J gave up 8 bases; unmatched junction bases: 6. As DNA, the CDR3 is TGTGCCAGTAGGACTAGCGGGACCTGGGATGAGCAGTTCTTC. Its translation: CASRTSGTWDEQFF. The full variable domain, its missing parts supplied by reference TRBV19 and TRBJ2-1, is DGGITQSPKYLFRKEGQNVTLSCEQNLNHDAMYWYRQDPGQGLRLIYYSQIVNDFQKGDIAEGYSVSREKKESFPLTVTSAQKNPTAFYLCASRTSGTWDEQFFGPGTRLTVL.

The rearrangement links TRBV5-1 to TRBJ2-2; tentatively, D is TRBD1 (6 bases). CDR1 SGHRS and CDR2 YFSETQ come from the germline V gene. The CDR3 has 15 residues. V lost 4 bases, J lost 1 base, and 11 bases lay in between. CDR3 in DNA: TGCGCCAGCAGCCAAATGGGACAGAACACCGGGGAGCTGTTTTTT. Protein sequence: CASSQMGQNTGELFF.

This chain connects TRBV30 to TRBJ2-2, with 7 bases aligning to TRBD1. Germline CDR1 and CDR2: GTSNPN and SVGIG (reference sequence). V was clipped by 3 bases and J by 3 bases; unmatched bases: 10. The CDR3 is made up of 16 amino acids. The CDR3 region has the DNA TGTGCCTGGAGAATCCCAGGACAGGTATACACCGGGGAGCTGTTTTTT. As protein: CAWRIPGQVYTGELFF.

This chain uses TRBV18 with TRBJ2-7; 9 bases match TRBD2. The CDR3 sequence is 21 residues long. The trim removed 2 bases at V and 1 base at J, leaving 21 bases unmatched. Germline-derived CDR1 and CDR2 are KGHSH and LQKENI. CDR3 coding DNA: TGTGCCAGCTCACCAGGCGTCGGCGGGAGGGCCGTGTCCTTGAAGTCCTACGAGCAGTACTTC. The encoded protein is CASSPGVGGRAVSLKSYEQYF. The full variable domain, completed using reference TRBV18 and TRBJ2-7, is NAGVMQNPRHLVRRRGQEARLRCSPMKGHSHVYWYRQLPEEGLKFMVYLQKENIIDESGMPKERFSAEFPKEGPSILRIQQVVRGDSAAYFCASSPGVGGRAVSLKSYEQYFGPGTRLTVT.

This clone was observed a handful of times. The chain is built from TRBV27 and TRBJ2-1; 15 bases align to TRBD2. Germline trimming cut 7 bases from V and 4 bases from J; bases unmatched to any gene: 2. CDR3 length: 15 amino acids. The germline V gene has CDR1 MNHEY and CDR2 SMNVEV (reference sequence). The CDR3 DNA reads TGTGCCAGCACTGGGACTAGCGGGGGGTACAATGAGCAGTTCTTC. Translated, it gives CASTGTSGGYNEQFF.

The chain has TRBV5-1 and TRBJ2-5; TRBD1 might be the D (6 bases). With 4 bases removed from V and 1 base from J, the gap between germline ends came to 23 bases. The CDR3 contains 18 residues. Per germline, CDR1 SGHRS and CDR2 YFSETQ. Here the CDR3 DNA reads TGCGCCAGCAGCAGTGACCCAAGCAGGGGTTATGCCCAAGAGACCCAGTACTTC. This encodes CASSSDPSRGYAQETQYF.

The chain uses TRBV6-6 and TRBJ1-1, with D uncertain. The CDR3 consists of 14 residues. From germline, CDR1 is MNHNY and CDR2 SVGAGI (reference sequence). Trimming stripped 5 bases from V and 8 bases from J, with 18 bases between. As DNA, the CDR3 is TGTGCCAGCAGTCCCGCCGAAACTTTTTTGGAAGCTTTCTTT. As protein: CASSPAETFLEAFF.

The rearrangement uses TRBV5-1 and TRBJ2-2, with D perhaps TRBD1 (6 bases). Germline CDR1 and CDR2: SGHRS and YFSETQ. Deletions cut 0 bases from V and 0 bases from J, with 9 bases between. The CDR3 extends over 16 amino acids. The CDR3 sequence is CASSLGRGTNTGELFF. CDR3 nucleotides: TGCGCCAGCAGCTTGGGAAGGGGGACGAACACCGGGGAGCTGTTTTTT.

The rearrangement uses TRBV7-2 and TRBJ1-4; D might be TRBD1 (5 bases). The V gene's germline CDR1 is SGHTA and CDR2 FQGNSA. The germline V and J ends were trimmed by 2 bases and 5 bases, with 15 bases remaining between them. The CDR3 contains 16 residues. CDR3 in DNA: TGTGCCAGCAGCTTAAGTCGCACAGGCGAAAATGAAAAACTGTTTTTT. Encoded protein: CASSLSRTGENEKLFF.

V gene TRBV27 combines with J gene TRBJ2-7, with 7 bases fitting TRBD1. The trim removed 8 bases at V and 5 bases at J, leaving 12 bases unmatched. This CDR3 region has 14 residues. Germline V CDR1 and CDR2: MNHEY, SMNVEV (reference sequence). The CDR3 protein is CASRIRGRVHEQYF. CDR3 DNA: TGTGCCAGCCGAATAAGGGGGCGCGTCCACGAGCAGTACTTC.

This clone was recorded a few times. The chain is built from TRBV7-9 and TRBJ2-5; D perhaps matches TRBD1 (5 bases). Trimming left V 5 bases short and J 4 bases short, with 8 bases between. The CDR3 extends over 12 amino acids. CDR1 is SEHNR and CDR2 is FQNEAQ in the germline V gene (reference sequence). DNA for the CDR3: TGTGCCAGCAGCGACAGAAGAGAGACCCAGTACTTC. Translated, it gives CASSDRRETQYF.

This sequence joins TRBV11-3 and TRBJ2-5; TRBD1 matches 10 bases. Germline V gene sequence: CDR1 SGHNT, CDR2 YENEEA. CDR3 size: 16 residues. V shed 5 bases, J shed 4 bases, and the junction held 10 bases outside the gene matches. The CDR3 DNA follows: TGTGCCAGCAGCCGATCAGCGGACAGGGGGTTAGAGACCCAGTACTTC. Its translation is CASSRSADRGLETQYF. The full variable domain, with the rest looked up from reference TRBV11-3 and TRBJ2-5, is EAGVVQSPRYKIIEKKQPVAFWCNPISGHNTLYWYLQNLGQGPELLIRYENEEAVDDSQLPKDRFSAERLKGVDSTLKIQPAELGDSAVYLCASSRSADRGLETQYFGPGTRLLVL.

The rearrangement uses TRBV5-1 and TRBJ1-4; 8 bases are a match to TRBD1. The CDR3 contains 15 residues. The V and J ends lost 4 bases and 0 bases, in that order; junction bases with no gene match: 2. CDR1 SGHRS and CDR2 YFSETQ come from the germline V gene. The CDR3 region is CASSGQGATNEKLFF. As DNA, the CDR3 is TGCGCCAGCAGCGGACAGGGCGCAACTAATGAAAAACTGTTTTTT.

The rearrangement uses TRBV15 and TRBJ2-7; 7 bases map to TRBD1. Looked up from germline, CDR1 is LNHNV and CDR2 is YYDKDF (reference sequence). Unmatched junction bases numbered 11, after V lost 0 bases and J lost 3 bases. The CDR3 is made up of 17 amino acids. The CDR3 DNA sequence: TGTGCCACCAGCAGAGATCTGGGACAGAGTTTAGACTACGAGCAGTACTTC. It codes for CATSRDLGQSLDYEQYF.

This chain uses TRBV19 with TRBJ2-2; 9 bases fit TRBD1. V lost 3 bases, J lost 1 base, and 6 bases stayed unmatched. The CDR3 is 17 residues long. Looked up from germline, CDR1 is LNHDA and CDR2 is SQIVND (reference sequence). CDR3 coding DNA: TGTGCCAGTAGTATGAGGGGGACAGGGATGAACACCGGGGAGCTGTTTTTT. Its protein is CASSMRGTGMNTGELFF.

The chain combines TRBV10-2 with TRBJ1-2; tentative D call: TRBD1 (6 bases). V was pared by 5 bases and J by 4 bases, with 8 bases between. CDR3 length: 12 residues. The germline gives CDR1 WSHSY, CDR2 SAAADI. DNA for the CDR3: TGCGCCAGCAGTACAGGGACCTATGGCTACACCTTC. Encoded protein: CASSTGTYGYTF.

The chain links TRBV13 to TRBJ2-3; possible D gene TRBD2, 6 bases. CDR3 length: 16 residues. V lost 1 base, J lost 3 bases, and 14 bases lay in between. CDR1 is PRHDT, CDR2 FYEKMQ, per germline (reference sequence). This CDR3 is CASSLVGARGTDTQYF. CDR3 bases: TGTGCCAGCAGCTTAGTGGGCGCCCGGGGGACAGATACGCAGTATTTT. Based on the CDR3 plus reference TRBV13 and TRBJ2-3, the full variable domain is AAGVIQSPRHLIKEKRETATLKCYPIPRHDTVYWYQQGPGQDPQFLISFYEKMQSDKGSIPDRFSAQQFSDYHSELNMSSLELGDSALYFCASSLVGARGTDTQYFGPGTRLTVL.